This is a list of T cell receptor beta chains from one sample in a study of Ad26.COV2.S vaccination and SARS-CoV-2 variants. Repertoires were generated with immunoSEQ multiplex PCR, while TCRdb's copy carries only in-frame clones and drops some. Among hundreds of thousands of clones listed, roughly nine tenths were seen once. Specimen: peripheral blood, collected in a trial of Ad26.COV2.S vaccine versus placebo. The receptors were gathered from a person between 18 and 59 years old who received the Ad26.COV2.S COVID-19 vaccine or a placebo. CDR3s include the opening cysteine and the closing phenylalanine or tryptophan. The D gene is left open where the match is weak. Not all rows give a size; the values are once, few, many and, for expanded clones, a class.

CASSLDFVTGRVEQYF,TGTGCCAGCAGCTTAGATTTTGTTACAGGGCGGGTCGAGCAGTACTTC,-,TRBJ2-7,TRBV11-2,-
CASSQAAEKLFF,TGTGCCAGCAGCCAAGCGGCTGAAAAACTGTTTTTT,-,TRBJ1-4,TRBV3-1/TRBV3-2,-
CASSSSPPGETQYF,TGCGCCAGCAGCTCGTCACCTCCGGGGGAGACCCAGTACTTC,-,TRBJ2-5,TRBV5-1,-
CASSQGFRDSGNTIYF,TGTGCCAGCAGCCAAGGATTCAGGGACTCTGGAAACACCATATATTTT,-,TRBJ1-3,TRBV3-1/TRBV3-2,-
CASNLLGTDTQYF,TGCGCCAGCAATTTACTGGGAACAGATACGCAGTATTTT,-,TRBJ2-3,TRBV5-1,-
CASSSQGDQPQHF,TGTGCCAGCAGCTCCCAGGGGGACCAGCCCCAGCATTTT,-,TRBJ1-5,TRBV7-2,TRBD1
CASSLGHNQPQHF,TGTGCCAGCAGCTTAGGGCATAATCAGCCCCAGCATTTT,-,TRBJ1-5,TRBV7-9,-
CASSFGGYYNEQFF,TGTGCCAGCAGCTTCGGCGGGTACTACAATGAGCAGTTCTTC,-,TRBJ2-1,TRBV11-3,-
CATSDLTGDEQFF,TGTGCCACCAGTGATTTAACGGGCGATGAGCAGTTCTTC,-,TRBJ2-1,TRBV24-1,-
CASSLGISQETQYF,TGTGCCAGCAGCCTGGGAATATCTCAAGAGACCCAGTACTTC,-,TRBJ2-5,TRBV7-9,-
CASSYSGRETQYF,TGTGCCAGCAGTTATAGCGGGAGAGAGACCCAGTACTTC,-,TRBJ2-5,TRBV6-5,TRBD2
CASSYWGTRNEKLFF,TGTGCCAGCAGTTACTGGGGCACACGTAATGAAAAACTGTTTTTT,-,TRBJ1-4,TRBV6-2/TRBV6-3,-
CASSQVASTSYEQYF,TGTGCCAGCAGCCAAGTGGCCAGTACCTCCTACGAGCAGTACTTC,-,TRBJ2-7,TRBV4-2,-
CAIRRENTEAFF,TGTGCCATCAGGAGAGAAAACACTGAAGCTTTCTTT,-,TRBJ1-1,TRBV10-3,-
CASSIVGQLNYGYTF,TGTGCCAGTAGTATAGTCGGACAGCTAAACTATGGCTACACCTTC,-,TRBJ1-2,TRBV19,-
CASSLGNEQFF,TGCGCCAGCAGCCTCGGTAATGAGCAGTTCTTC,-,TRBJ2-1,TRBV5-1,-
CASSQEGWDRANYGYTF,TGTGCCAGCAGCCAAGAGGGATGGGACAGGGCAAACTATGGCTACACCTTC,-,TRBJ1-2,TRBV3-1/TRBV3-2,TRBD1
CASSPGTGPGYNEQFF,TGTGCCAGCTCACCGGGGACAGGGCCCGGGTACAATGAGCAGTTCTTC,-,TRBJ2-1,TRBV18,TRBD1
CAISEEGETDTQYF,TGTGCCATCAGTGAAGAAGGAGAAACAGATACGCAGTATTTT,-,TRBJ2-3,TRBV10-3,-
CASSPGQGQAKNIQYF,TGTGCCAGCAGCCCAGGACAGGGGCAGGCCAAAAACATTCAGTACTTC,once,TRBJ2-4,TRBV7-2,TRBD1
CASSHTPGGDGYTF,TGCGCCAGCAGCCACACCCCGGGAGGCGATGGCTACACCTTC,-,TRBJ1-2,TRBV5-1,-
CASSRRGGQWKTQYF,TGTGCCAGCAGCCGCCGAGGGGGGCAGTGGAAGACCCAGTACTTC,once,TRBJ2-5,TRBV14,-